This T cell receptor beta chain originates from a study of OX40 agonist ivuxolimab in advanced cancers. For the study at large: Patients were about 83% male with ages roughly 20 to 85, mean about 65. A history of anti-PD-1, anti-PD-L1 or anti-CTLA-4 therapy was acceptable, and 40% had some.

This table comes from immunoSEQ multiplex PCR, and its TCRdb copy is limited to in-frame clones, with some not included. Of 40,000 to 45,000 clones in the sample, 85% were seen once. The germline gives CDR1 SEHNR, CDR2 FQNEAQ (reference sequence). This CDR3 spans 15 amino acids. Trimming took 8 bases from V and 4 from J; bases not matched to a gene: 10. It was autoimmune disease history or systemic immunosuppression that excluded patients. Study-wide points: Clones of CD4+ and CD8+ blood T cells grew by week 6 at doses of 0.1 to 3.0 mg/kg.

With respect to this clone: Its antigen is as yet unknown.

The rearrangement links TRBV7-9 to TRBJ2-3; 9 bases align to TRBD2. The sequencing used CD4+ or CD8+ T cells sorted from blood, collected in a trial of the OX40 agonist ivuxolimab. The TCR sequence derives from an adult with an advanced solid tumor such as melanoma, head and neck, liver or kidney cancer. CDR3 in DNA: TGTGCCAGCCCCACTGGCGGGGGGGCCTCAGATACGCAGTATTTT. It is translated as CASPTGGGASDTQYF.